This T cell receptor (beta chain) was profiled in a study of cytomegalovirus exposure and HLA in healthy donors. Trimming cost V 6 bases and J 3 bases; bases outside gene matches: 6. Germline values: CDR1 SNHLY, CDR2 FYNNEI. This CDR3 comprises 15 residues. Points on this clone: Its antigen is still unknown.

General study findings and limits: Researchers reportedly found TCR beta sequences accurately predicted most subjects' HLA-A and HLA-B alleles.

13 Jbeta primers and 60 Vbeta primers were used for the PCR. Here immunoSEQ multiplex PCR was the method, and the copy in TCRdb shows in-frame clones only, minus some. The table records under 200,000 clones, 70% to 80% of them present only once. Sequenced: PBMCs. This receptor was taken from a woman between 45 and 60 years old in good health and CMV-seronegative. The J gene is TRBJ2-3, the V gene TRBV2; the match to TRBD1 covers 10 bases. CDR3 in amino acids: CASSIPGQGTDTQYF. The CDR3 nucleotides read TGTGCCAGCAGCATCCCGGGACAGGGGACAGATACGCAGTATTTT.